The 25 T cell receptor beta chains in this list originate from one sample, sequenced in a study of blood T cells in healthy people across ages. A second PCR of roughly 6 to 12 cycles used a sample-barcoded 5' primer and a J-beta primer mix. One entry per CDR3 protein, called by TCRdb with MiXCR from the 5' RACE reads. The sample shows roughly 730,000 distinct CDR3 sequences, roughly 50% of them seen only once. The sample consisted of blood. These receptors originate from a man aged 35-49 years in good health.

Written as DNA, the CDR3 is TGCAGTGCTGACCCCCTGTCGGGTGAGCAGTTCTTC. As protein: CSADPLSGEQFF. The chain couples TRBV20-1 to TRBJ2-1; D not certain. Germline V gene lookup returns CDR1 DFQATT and CDR2 SNEGSKA (reference sequence). This CDR3 spans 12 amino acids. Trimming took 5 bases from V and 9 from J, leaving 14 bases between them.

In this sample, this clonotype turned up a few times. The chain joins TRBV5-5 to TRBJ1-4, with no clear D. Germline V gene sequence: CDR1 SGHKS, CDR2 YYEKEE (reference sequence). V lost 0 bases, J lost 7 bases, and 13 bases lay in between. The CDR3 sequence is 15 residues long. This CDR3 reads CASSLARVSGEKLFF. CDR3 nucleotides: TGTGCCAGCAGCTTGGCTCGGGTGTCGGGTGAAAAACTGTTTTTT.

V is TRBV18 and J is TRBJ1-2, with TRBD1 as a possible D gene (6 bases). In germline, CDR1 is KGHSH, CDR2 LQKENI. V shed 6 bases and J shed 8 bases, with 13 bases lying between them. The CDR3 covers 12 residues. The CDR3 reads CASSTKGDGYTF. The CDR3 bases are TGTGCCAGCTCCACCAAGGGGGACGGCTACACCTTC.

The gene calls are TRBV5-6 and TRBJ2-7, with D hard to call. Trimming removed 0 bases at V and 7 bases at J, with 29 bases between. Per germline, CDR1 SGHDT and CDR2 YYEEEE. This CDR3 has 19 amino acids. The CDR3 DNA sequence: TGTGCCAGCAGCTTGGGACCTTTTCAACCTTCCAGCTCCTACAATGAGCAGTACTTC. Its protein product is CASSLGPFQPSSSYNEQYF.

This clonotype was observed a few times. The chain recombines TRBV20-1 with TRBJ1-6; 7 bases match TRBD1. Per the germline V gene, CDR1 is DFQATT and CDR2 is SNEGSKA (reference sequence). This CDR3 is 15 amino acids long. V was clipped by 0 bases and J by 6 bases; unmatched bases: 5. In nucleotides, the CDR3 is TGCAGTGCTAGAGATCTCGGACAGGTTAATTCACCCCTCCACTTT. Residues: CSARDLGQVNSPLHF.

Concerning this clonotype: The junction and the germline gene differ at one end; a read error may be behind it. For the CDR3, the DNA is TGCATCGTTGACGCCGGGACAGCGAATGAGCAGTTCTTC. Translation: CIVDAGTANEQFF. The chain recombines TRBV29-1 with TRBJ2-1; TRBD1 agrees at 7 bases. CDR1 is SQVTM and CDR2 is ANQGSEA in the germline V gene. The CDR3 length is 13 residues.

The genes are TRBV2 and TRBJ2-3, with 10 bases identical to TRBD1. J was trimmed by 6 bases and V by 8 bases; bases with no gene match: 17. The germline CDR1 and CDR2 sequences are SNHLY and FYNNEI. There are 17 residues in the CDR3. The CDR3 coding sequence is TGTGCCAGCGGAGGGCTTGGACAGGGGGAAGGTGAGGATACGCAGTATTTT. It is translated as CASGGLGQGEGEDTQYF.

This clonotype was detected only a few times. The CDR3 DNA is TGCAGCGTTGAAGACCCGGAGGGACAGCTCTATGGCTACACCTTC. The encoded protein is CSVEDPEGQLYGYTF. V gene TRBV29-1 combines with J gene TRBJ1-2; 7 nucleotides line up with TRBD1. Unmatched junction bases numbered 8, after V lost 0 bases and J lost 4 bases. CDR1 and CDR2 (germline): SQVTM, ANQGSEA. This CDR3 is 15 amino acids long.

V gene TRBV7-2 combines with J gene TRBJ2-3, with D unresolved. The germline V and J ends were trimmed by 2 bases and 2 bases, with 5 bases remaining between them. This CDR3 is built from 13 residues. CDR1 is SGHTA and CDR2 is FQGNSA in the germline V gene. The chain's CDR3 is CASSLPLTDTQYF. The CDR3 DNA reads TGTGCCAGCAGCTTACCACTCACAGATACGCAGTATTTT.

This clonotype was counted ten times or more. The chain links TRBV15 to TRBJ2-6; D is unresolved. The CDR3 has 15 amino acids. The ends were cut back, 4 bases at V and 0 bases at J, with 7 bases in the middle. CDR1 and CDR2 from the germline V gene are LNHNV and YYDKDF (reference sequence). The CDR3 loop is CATSTKDSGANVLTF. In DNA form, the CDR3 reads TGTGCCACCAGCACAAAAGACTCTGGGGCCAACGTCCTGACTTTC.

The chain uses TRBV15 and TRBJ1-5; 12 nucleotides align to TRBD1. Looked up from germline, CDR1 is LNHNV and CDR2 is YYDKDF (reference sequence). V was pared by 2 bases and J by 5 bases, with 10 bases of the junction left unmatched. The CDR3 loop spans 18 amino acids. The CDR3 is CATSRRDGTGGGYQPQHF. In DNA, the CDR3 is TGTGCCACCAGCAGACGAGACGGGACAGGGGGCGGTTATCAGCCCCAGCATTTT. The entire variable domain, with the rest obtained from reference TRBV15 and TRBJ1-5, is as follows: DAMVIQNPRYQVTQFGKPVTLSCSQTLNHNVMYWYQQKSSQAPKLLFHYYDKDFNNEADTPDNFQSRRPNTSFCFLDIRSPGLGDTAMYLCATSRRDGTGGGYQPQHFGDGTRLSIL.

The rearrangement links TRBV4-2 to TRBJ2-4, with D tentatively TRBD1 or TRBD2 (5 bases each). The germline V gene encodes CDR1 LGHNA and CDR2 YNFKEQ. The V and J ends lost 0 bases and 6 bases respectively, with 18 bases between them. The CDR3 is made up of 17 amino acids. This CDR3 is CASSQEKVGGSGNIQYF. Written as DNA, the CDR3 is TGTGCCAGCAGCCAAGAGAAGGTTGGGGGTAGTGGAAACATTCAGTACTTC.

The chain carries TRBV12-3 or TRBV12-4 and TRBJ2-5; D call uncertain. V lost 4 bases and J lost 11, with 29 bases in between. The CDR3 contains 17 residues. The DNA for the CDR3 is TGTGCCAGCAGTTATCCCCTGACAACGATGAAACAAAATGAGCAGTACTTC. Translating gives CASSYPLTTMKQNEQYF.

This clonotype came up a few times. This chain joins TRBV7-3 and TRBJ2-5, with 8 bases lining up with TRBD2. The germline V gene has CDR1 SGHTA and CDR2 FQGTGA. With 0 bases clipped from V and 1 base from J, the junction kept 7 bases outside the gene matches. CDR3 length equals 17 residues. In DNA form, the CDR3 reads TGTGCCAGCAGCTTAACGTCAACGGGAGGGCCCCAAGAGACCCAGTACTTC. It translates to CASSLTSTGGPQETQYF.

The CDR3 DNA sequence: TGTGCTAGTGGTGCCAGTGCGACTCACTACAATGAGCAGTTCTTC. This sequence encodes CASGASATHYNEQFF. V is TRBV12-5 and J is TRBJ2-1, with no clear D. The CDR3 length is 15 residues. Trimming left V 5 bases short and J 3 bases short, with 14 bases between. Germline CDR1 LGHNT, CDR2 FRNRAP.

The rearrangement uses TRBV20-1 and TRBJ2-3; D is possibly TRBD1 or TRBD2 (5 bases each). Germline V gene sequence: CDR1 DFQATT, CDR2 SNEGSKA (reference sequence). The germline V and J ends were trimmed by 0 bases and 2 bases, with 15 bases remaining between them. CDR3 size: 16 residues. The CDR3 bases are TGCAGTGCTAGAGATGACGGTGGGGACCCCACAGATACGCAGTATTTT. Amino acid sequence: CSARDDGGDPTDTQYF.

V gene TRBV11-3 combines with J gene TRBJ2-7; 7 positions agree with TRBD1. Unmatched junction bases numbered 1, after V lost 4 bases and J lost 7 bases. The CDR3 is made up of 11 amino acids. Germline loops: CDR1 SGHNT, CDR2 YENEEA. CDR3 nucleotides: TGTGCCAGCAGCTGGACAGGAGAGCAGTACTTC. It codes for CASSWTGEQYF.

The chain has TRBV25-1 and TRBJ2-7; D gene ambiguous. The CDR3 length is 12 residues. The germline V gene has CDR1 MGHDK and CDR2 SYGVNS. V lost 1 base and J 3 bases, leaving 4 bases between the germline ends. CDR3 coding DNA: TGTGCCAGCAGTGAATCGTTCTACGAGCAGTACTTC. Amino acids: CASSESFYEQYF.

The table lists this clonotype with a few counts. The chain is built from TRBV7-3 and TRBJ2-3; D ambiguous. Trimming pared 1 base from V and 0 bases from J, leaving 5 bases between. There are 14 residues in the CDR3. Per germline, CDR1 SGHTA and CDR2 FQGTGA. The CDR3, as DNA: TGTGCCAGCAGCTTAATGCTGAGCACAGATACGCAGTATTTT. Amino acids: CASSLMLSTDTQYF.

The CDR3 loop reads CASSLTGRLSGANVLTF. CDR3 DNA sequence: TGTGCCAGCAGCTTAACGGGACGGCTCTCTGGGGCCAACGTCCTGACTTTC. The V gene is TRBV7-9, the J gene TRBJ2-6; possibly TRBD1 or TRBD2 for D (5 bases each). Trimming removed 2 bases from V and 0 bases from J, with 11 bases in between. The CDR3 extends over 17 amino acids. From germline, CDR1 is SEHNR and CDR2 FQNEAQ (reference sequence).

The chain employs TRBV24-1 and TRBJ2-1; 8 bases match TRBD2. CDR3 length: 15 amino acids. Germline V gives CDR1 KGHDR, CDR2 SFDVKD. Losses at the gene ends were 3 bases for V and 2 bases for J; bases not matched to a gene: 2. The CDR3 region has the DNA TGTGCCACCAGTGATCCGGGACTAGCCTACAATGAGCAGTTCTTC. It is translated as CATSDPGLAYNEQFF.

This clonotype was recorded only once. This rearrangement joins TRBV19 to TRBJ1-2; TRBD1 matches at 8 bases. The V gene end was trimmed by 3 bases and the J gene end by 8 bases; junction bases not matched to a gene: 2. CDR3 length: 12 amino acids. Looked up from germline, CDR1 is LNHDA and CDR2 is SQIVND (reference sequence). CDR3 protein: CASSIQGAGYTF. CDR3 nucleotide sequence: TGTGCCAGTAGTATTCAGGGGGCCGGCTACACCTTC.

The chain combines TRBV28 with TRBJ2-2; D is perhaps TRBD1 (6 bases). Trimming removed 7 bases from V and 4 bases from J, with 16 bases in between. Germline-derived CDR1 and CDR2 are MDHEN and SYDVKM. There are 15 residues in the CDR3. CDR3 loop: CASTYSTRGTGELFF. The CDR3 region has the DNA TGTGCCAGCACTTACTCGACCAGGGGCACCGGGGAGCTGTTTTTT. The whole variable domain, remainder taken from reference TRBV28 and TRBJ2-2, is DVKVTQSSRYLVKRTGEKVFLECVQDMDHENMFWYRQDPGLGLRLIYFSYDVKMKEKGDIPEGYSVSREKKERFSLILESASTNQTSMYLCASTYSTRGTGELFFGEGSRLTVL.

The CDR3 is CASSPHPQGYTEAFF. The DNA of the CDR3 is TGTGCCAGCAGCCCGCACCCCCAGGGATACACTGAAGCTTTCTTT. The V call is TRBV7-2, the J call TRBJ1-1; D may be TRBD1 (5 bases). The V end was cut by 5 bases, the J end by 3 bases, with 16 bases between. Per the germline V gene, CDR1 is SGHTA and CDR2 is FQGNSA. CDR3 length: 15 amino acids. Together with reference TRBV7-2 and TRBJ1-1, the CDR3 gives the full variable domain: GAGVSQSPSNKVTEKGKDVELRCDPISGHTALYWYRQSLGQGLEFLIYFQGNSAPDKSGLPSDRFSAERTGGSVSTLTIQRTQQEDSAVYLCASSPHPQGYTEAFFGQGTRLTVV.

This clonotype was seen more than once but under ten times. The DNA of the CDR3 is TGTGCCAGCAGTCGTGAAGACCTTCCTGATACGCAGTATTTT. Amino acids: CASSREDLPDTQYF. The gene calls are TRBV6-6 and TRBJ2-3, with D uncertain. V lost 5 bases, J lost 6 bases, and 15 bases lay in between. The CDR3 totals 14 residues. Germline assignment: CDR1 MNHNY and CDR2 SVGAGI (reference sequence).